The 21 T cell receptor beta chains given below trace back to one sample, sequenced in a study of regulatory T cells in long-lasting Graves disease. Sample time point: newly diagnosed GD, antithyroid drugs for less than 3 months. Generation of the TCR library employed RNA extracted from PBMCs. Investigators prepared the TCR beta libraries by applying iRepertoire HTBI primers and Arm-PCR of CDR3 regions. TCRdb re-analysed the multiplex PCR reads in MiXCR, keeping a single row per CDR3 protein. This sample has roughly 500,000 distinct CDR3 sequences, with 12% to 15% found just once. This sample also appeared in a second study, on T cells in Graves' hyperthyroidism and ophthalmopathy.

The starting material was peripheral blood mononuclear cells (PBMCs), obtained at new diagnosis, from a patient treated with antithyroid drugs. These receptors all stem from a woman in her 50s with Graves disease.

In DNA form, the CDR3 reads TGTGCCACGTTAACGGAGCAAGGGGCTTTCTTT. Protein sequence: CATLTEQGAFF. This chain joins TRBV10-3 and TRBJ1-1; no reliable D call. V gave up 10 bases and J gave up 11 bases, with 17 bases separating them. The germline gives CDR1 ENHRY, CDR2 SYGVKD. The CDR3 runs to 11 residues.

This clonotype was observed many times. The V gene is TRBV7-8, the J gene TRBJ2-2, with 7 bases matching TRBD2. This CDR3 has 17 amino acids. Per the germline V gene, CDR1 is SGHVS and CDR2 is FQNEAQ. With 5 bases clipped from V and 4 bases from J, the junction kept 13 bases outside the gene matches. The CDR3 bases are TGTGCCAGCAGCCCTACCGGACTAGGCTCGGGCACCGGGGAGCTGTTTTTT. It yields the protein CASSPTGLGSGTGELFF.

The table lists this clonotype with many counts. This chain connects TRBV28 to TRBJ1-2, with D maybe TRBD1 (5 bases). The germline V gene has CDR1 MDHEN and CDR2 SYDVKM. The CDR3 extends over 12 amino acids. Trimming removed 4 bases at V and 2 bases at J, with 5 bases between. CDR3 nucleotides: TGTGCCAGCAGTTCAGGGAACTATGGCTACACCTTC. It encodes CASSSGNYGYTF.

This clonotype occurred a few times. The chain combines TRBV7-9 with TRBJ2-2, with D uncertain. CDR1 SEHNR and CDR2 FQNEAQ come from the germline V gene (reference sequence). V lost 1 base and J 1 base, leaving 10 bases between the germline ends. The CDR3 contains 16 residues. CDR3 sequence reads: CASSLVVFENTGELFF. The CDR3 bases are TGTGCCAGCAGCTTAGTGGTCTTCGAGAACACCGGGGAGCTGTTTTTT.

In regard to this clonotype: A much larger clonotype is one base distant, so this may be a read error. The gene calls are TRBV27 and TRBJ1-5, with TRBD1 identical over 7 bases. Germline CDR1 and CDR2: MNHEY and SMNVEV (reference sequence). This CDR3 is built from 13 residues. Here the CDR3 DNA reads TGTGCCACTTCGGCAGGGGGGTATCAGCCCCATCATTTT. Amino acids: CATSAGGYQPHHF.

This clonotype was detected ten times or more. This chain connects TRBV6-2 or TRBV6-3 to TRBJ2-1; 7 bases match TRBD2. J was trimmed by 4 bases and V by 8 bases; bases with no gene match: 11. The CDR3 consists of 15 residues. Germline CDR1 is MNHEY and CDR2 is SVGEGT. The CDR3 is CASSPGGGFYNEQFF. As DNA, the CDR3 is TGTGCCAGCTCACCAGGCGGGGGTTTTTACAATGAGCAGTTCTTC.

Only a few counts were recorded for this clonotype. Written as DNA, the CDR3 is TGTGCCAGCTGCACAGGGGTGCTCGTTCAGCCCCAGCATTTT. Translating gives CASCTGVLVQPQHF. V is TRBV28 and J is TRBJ1-5, with TRBD1 matching over 7 bases. The CDR3 has 14 residues. Losses at the gene ends were 8 bases for V and 6 bases for J; bases not matched to a gene: 10. Germline-derived CDR1 and CDR2 are MDHEN and SYDVKM.

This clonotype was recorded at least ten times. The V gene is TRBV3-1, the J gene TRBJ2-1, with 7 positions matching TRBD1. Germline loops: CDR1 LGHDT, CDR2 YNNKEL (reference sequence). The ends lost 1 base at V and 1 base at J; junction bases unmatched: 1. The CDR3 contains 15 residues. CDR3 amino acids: CASSQGQGSYNEQFF. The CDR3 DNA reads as TGTGCCAGCAGCCAAGGACAGGGTTCCTACAATGAGCAGTTCTTC.

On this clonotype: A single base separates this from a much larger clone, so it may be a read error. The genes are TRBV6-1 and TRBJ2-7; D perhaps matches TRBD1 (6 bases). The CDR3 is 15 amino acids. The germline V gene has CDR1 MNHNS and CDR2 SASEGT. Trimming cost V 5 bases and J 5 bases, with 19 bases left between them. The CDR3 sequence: CASSHHGRGSDEQYF. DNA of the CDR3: TGTGCCAGCAGTCATCATGGCAGGGGTAGTGACGAGCAGTACTTC.

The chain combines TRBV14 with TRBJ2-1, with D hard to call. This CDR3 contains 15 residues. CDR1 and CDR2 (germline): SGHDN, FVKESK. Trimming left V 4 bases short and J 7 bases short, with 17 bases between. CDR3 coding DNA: TGTGCCAGCAGCCTCTACGGGTCCCTGTGGAATGAGCAGTTCTTC. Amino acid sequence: CASSLYGSLWNEQFF.

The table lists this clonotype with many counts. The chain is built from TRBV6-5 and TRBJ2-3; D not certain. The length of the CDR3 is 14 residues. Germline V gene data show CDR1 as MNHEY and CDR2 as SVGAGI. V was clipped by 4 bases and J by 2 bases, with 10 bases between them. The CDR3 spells CASSSEIATDTQYF. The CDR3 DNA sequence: TGTGCCAGCAGTTCCGAAATTGCCACAGATACGCAGTATTTT.

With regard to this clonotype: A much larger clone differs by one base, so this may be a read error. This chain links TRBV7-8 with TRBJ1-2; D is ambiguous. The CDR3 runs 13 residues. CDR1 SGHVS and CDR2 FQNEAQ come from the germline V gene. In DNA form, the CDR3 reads TGTCCCAGCAGCTTCTACGGGGACTATGGCTACACCTTC. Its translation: CPSSFYGDYGYTF.

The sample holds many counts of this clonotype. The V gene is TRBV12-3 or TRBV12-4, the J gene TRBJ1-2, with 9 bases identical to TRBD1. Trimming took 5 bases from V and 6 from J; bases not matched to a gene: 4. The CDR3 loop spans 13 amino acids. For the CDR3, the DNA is TGTGCCAGCAGTACAGGGGGCGTTCATGGCTACACCTTC. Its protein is CASSTGGVHGYTF.

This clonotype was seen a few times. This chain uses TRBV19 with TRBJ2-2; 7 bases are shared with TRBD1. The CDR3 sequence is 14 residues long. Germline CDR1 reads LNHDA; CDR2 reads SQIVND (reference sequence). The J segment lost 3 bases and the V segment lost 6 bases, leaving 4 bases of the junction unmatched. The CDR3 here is CASRTGDHTGELFF. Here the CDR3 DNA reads TGTGCCAGTAGAACAGGGGACCACACCGGGGAGCTGTTTTTT.

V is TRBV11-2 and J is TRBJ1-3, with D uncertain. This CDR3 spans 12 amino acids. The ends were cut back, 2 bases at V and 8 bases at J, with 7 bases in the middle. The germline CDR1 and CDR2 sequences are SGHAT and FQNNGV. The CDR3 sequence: CASSLPEYTIYF. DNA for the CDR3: TGTGCCAGCAGCTTACCCGAGTACACCATATATTTT.

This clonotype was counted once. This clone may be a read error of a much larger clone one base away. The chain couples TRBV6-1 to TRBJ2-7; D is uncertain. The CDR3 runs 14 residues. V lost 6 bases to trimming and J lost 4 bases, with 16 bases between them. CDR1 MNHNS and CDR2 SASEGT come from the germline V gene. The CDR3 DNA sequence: TGTGCCAGCAGGCCCGTTGGTGGGATGTACGAGCAGTACTTC. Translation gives CASRPVGGMYEQYF.

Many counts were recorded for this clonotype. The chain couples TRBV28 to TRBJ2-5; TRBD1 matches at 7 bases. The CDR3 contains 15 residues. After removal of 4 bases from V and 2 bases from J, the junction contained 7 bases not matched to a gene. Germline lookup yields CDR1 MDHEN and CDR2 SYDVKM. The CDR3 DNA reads TGTGCCAGCAGTTCCGAGACAGGGTTTCAAGAGACCCAGTACTTC. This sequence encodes CASSSETGFQETQYF.

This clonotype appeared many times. CDR3 residues: CASSLSAGGRKTQYF. The DNA for the CDR3 is TGTGCCAGCAGTTTATCGGCGGGAGGGAGAAAGACCCAGTACTTC. This chain links TRBV28 with TRBJ2-5; 9 bases agree with TRBD2. Germline CDR1 MDHEN, CDR2 SYDVKM. Germline trimming cut 1 base from V and 6 bases from J; bases unmatched to any gene: 6. The CDR3 is made up of 15 amino acids.

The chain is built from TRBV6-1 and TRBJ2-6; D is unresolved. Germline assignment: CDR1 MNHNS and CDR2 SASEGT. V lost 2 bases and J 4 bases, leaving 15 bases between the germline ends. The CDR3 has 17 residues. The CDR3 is CASSEFGREAGANVLTF. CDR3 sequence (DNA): TGTGCCAGCAGTGAATTTGGTCGTGAAGCCGGGGCCAACGTCCTGACTTTC.

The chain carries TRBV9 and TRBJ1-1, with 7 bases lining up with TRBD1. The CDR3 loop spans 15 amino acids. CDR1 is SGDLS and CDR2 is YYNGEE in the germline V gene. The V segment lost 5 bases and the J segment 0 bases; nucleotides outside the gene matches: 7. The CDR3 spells CASSRQGLMNTEAFF. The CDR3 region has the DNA TGTGCCAGCAGTCGACAGGGACTCATGAACACTGAAGCTTTCTTT.

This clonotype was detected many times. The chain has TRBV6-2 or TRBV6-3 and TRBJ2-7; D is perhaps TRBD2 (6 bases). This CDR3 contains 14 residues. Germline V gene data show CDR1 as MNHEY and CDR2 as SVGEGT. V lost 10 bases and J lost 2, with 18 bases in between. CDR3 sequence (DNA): TGTGCCACCAAAGAAAGCGGGCGCCCCTACGAGCAGTACTTC. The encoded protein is CATKESGRPYEQYF.